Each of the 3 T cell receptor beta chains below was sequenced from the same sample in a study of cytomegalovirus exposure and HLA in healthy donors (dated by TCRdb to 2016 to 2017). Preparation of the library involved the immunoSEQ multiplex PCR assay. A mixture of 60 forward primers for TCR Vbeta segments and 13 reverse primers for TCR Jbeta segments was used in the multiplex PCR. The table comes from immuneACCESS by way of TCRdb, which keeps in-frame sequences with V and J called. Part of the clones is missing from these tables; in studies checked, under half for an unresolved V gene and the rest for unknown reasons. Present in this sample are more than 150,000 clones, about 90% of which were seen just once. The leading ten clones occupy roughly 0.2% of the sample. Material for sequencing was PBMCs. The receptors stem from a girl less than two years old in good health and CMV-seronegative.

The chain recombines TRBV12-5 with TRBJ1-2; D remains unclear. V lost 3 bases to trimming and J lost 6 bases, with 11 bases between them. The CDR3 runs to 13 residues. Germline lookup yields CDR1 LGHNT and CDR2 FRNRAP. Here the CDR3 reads CASGFPRNHGYTF. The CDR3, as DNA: TGTGCTAGTGGTTTTCCCAGAAATCATGGCTACACCTTC. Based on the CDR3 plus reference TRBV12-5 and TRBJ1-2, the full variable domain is DARVTQTPRHKVTEMGQEVTMRCQPILGHNTVFWYRQTMMQGLELLAYFRNRAPLDDSGMPKDRFSAEMPDATLATLKIQPSEPRDSAVYFCASGFPRNHGYTFGSGTRLTVV.

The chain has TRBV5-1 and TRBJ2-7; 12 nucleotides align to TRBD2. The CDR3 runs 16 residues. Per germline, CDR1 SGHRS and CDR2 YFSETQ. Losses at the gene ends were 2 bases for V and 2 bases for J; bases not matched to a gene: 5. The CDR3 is CASSFLTSGSPYEQYF. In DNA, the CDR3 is TGCGCCAGCAGCTTTTTGACTAGCGGGAGTCCCTACGAGCAGTACTTC.

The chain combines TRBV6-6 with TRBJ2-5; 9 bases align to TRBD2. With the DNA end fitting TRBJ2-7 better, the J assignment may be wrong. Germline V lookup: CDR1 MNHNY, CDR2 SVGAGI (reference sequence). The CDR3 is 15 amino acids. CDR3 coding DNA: TGTGCCAGCAGTCCGCATAGCGGGAGAACCTACGAGCAGTACTTC. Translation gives CASSPHSGRTYEQYF.